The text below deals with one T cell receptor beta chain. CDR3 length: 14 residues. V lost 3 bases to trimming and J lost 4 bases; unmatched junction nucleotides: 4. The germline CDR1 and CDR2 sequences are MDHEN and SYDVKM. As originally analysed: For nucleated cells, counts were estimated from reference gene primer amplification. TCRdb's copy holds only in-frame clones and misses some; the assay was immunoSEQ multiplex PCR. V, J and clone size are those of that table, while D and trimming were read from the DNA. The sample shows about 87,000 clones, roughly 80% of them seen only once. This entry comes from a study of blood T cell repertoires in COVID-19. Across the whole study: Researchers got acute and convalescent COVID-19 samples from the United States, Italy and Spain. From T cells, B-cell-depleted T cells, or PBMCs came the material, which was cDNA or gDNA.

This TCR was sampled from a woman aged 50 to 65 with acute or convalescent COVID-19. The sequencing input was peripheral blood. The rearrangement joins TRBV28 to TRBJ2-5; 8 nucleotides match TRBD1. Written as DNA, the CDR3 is TGTGCCAGCAGTTTGCGACAGGGGCGAGAGACCCAGTACTTC. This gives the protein CASSLRQGRETQYF.